These T cell receptor beta chains were read from a single sample in a study of Ad26.COV2.S vaccination and SARS-CoV-2 variants. TCRdb's copy holds only in-frame clones and misses some; the assay was immunoSEQ multiplex PCR. In the table there are roughly 500,000 clones, 75% to 90% of which are singletons. Here the sequenced sample was peripheral blood, taken in a trial of Ad26.COV2.S vaccine versus placebo. These receptors came from a person between 18 and 65 years old who received the Ad26.COV2.S COVID-19 vaccine or a placebo. Each CDR3 is given with its conserved first and last residue. A D gene is named only where the DNA matches it firmly. Clone sizes are given selectively: once, few, many, or a class where the clone is expanded.

clone_size: -
cdr3_length: 15
j_call: TRBJ1-4
v_call: TRBV7-8
d_call: -
cdr3_aa: CASSSRTATNEKLFF
cdr3_nt: TGTGCCAGCAGCTCCCGGACAGCAACTAATGAAAAACTGTTTTTT

clone_size: -
cdr3_length: 19
j_call: TRBJ2-3
v_call: TRBV27
d_call: TRBD2
cdr3_aa: CASSFYVRTSSGVTDTQYF
cdr3_nt: TGTGCCAGCAGTTTTTATGTGCGGACTAGCTCGGGGGTCACAGATACGCAGTATTTT

clone_size: -
cdr3_length: 15
j_call: TRBJ1-6
v_call: TRBV20-1
d_call: -
cdr3_aa: CSASPGRVLNSPLHF
cdr3_nt: TGCAGTGCTAGTCCGGGTCGAGTTCTTAATTCACCCCTCCACTTT

clone_size: -
cdr3_length: 14
j_call: TRBJ2-3
v_call: TRBV27
d_call: -
cdr3_aa: CASSHLLQGDTQYF
cdr3_nt: TGTGCCAGCAGCCACCTCCTCCAGGGGGATACGCAGTATTTT

clone_size: -
cdr3_length: 13
j_call: TRBJ2-4
v_call: TRBV7-2
d_call: -
cdr3_aa: CASSLLGPNIQYF
cdr3_nt: TGTGCCAGCAGCTTACTGGGGCCCAACATTCAGTACTTC

clone_size: -
cdr3_length: 16
j_call: TRBJ2-3
v_call: TRBV6-2/TRBV6-3
d_call: -
cdr3_aa: CASTPPWGRFTDTQYF
cdr3_nt: TGTGCCAGCACCCCGCCCTGGGGGCGTTTCACAGATACGCAGTATTTT

clone_size: -
cdr3_length: 15
j_call: TRBJ2-1
v_call: TRBV11-3
d_call: TRBD1
cdr3_aa: CASSLEGTGPREQFF
cdr3_nt: TGTGCCAGCAGCTTAGAAGGGACAGGGCCTCGGGAGCAGTTCTTC

clone_size: -
cdr3_length: 15
j_call: TRBJ2-2
v_call: TRBV29-1
d_call: -
cdr3_aa: CSVEEGGWNTGELFF
cdr3_nt: TGCAGCGTTGAAGAAGGGGGGTGGAACACCGGGGAGCTGTTTTTT

clone_size: -
cdr3_length: 13
j_call: TRBJ1-1
v_call: TRBV6-5
d_call: -
cdr3_aa: CASRIGVSTEAFF
cdr3_nt: TGTGCCAGCAGAATAGGGGTCAGCACTGAAGCTTTCTTT

clone_size: -
cdr3_length: 13
j_call: TRBJ2-5
v_call: TRBV18
d_call: -
cdr3_aa: CASSPDSQETQYF
cdr3_nt: TGTGCCAGCTCACCGGACAGTCAAGAGACCCAGTACTTC

clone_size: -
cdr3_length: 14
j_call: TRBJ2-5
v_call: TRBV24-1
d_call: -
cdr3_aa: CATSPGQVQETQYF
cdr3_nt: TGTGCCACCTCCCCAGGGCAAGTACAAGAGACCCAGTACTTC

clone_size: -
cdr3_length: 15
j_call: TRBJ2-7
v_call: TRBV19
d_call: TRBD2
cdr3_aa: CASSIWGGPAYEQYF
cdr3_nt: TGTGCCAGTAGTATTTGGGGAGGGCCCGCCTACGAGCAGTACTTC

clone_size: -
cdr3_length: 14
j_call: TRBJ2-3
v_call: TRBV7-9
d_call: -
cdr3_aa: CASSLSMGTDTQYF
cdr3_nt: TGTGCCAGCAGCTTAAGTATGGGCACAGATACGCAGTATTTT

clone_size: -
cdr3_length: 14
j_call: TRBJ1-1
v_call: TRBV4-1
d_call: -
cdr3_aa: CASSHPAGGPEAFF
cdr3_nt: TGCGCCAGCAGCCACCCGGCTGGGGGACCTGAAGCTTTCTTT

clone_size: -
cdr3_length: 14
j_call: TRBJ1-2
v_call: TRBV6-2/TRBV6-3
d_call: -
cdr3_aa: CASSYSGSHYGYTF
cdr3_nt: TGTGCCAGCAGTTACTCAGGCAGCCACTATGGCTACACCTTC

clone_size: few
cdr3_length: 15
j_call: TRBJ1-2
v_call: TRBV5-1
d_call: -
cdr3_aa: CASSYTTGLSSGYTF
cdr3_nt: TGCGCCAGCAGCTATACTACAGGCTTGAGCTCGGGCTACACCTTC

clone_size: once
cdr3_length: 13
j_call: TRBJ1-4
v_call: TRBV2
d_call: -
cdr3_aa: CASNVGLNEKLFF
cdr3_nt: TGTGCCAGCAACGTGGGACTTAATGAAAAACTGTTTTTT

clone_size: -
cdr3_length: 13
j_call: TRBJ1-2
v_call: TRBV12-3/TRBV12-4
d_call: -
cdr3_aa: CASSLANVYGYTF
cdr3_nt: TGTGCCAGCAGTCTTGCTAATGTCTATGGCTACACCTTC

clone_size: once
cdr3_length: 12
j_call: TRBJ2-7
v_call: TRBV29-1
d_call: -
cdr3_aa: CSVGTNTYEQYF
cdr3_nt: TGCAGCGTTGGGACCAACACCTACGAGCAGTACTTC

clone_size: -
cdr3_length: 12
j_call: TRBJ2-1
v_call: TRBV18
d_call: -
cdr3_aa: CASSLAGAEQFF
cdr3_nt: TGTGCCAGCTCCCTCGCGGGGGCGGAGCAGTTCTTC

clone_size: -
cdr3_length: 17
j_call: TRBJ2-1
v_call: TRBV7-3
d_call: -
cdr3_aa: CASSLSEREGEDNEQFF
cdr3_nt: TGTGCCAGCAGCTTAAGTGAGAGGGAAGGTGAGGACAATGAGCAGTTCTTC

clone_size: -
cdr3_length: 15
j_call: TRBJ1-2
v_call: TRBV4-1
d_call: TRBD1
cdr3_aa: CASSQPDRVGYGYTF
cdr3_nt: TGCGCCAGCAGCCAACCTGACAGGGTTGGATATGGCTACACCTTC

clone_size: -
cdr3_length: 15
j_call: TRBJ2-1
v_call: TRBV5-1
d_call: TRBD2
cdr3_aa: CASSLASGAYNEQFF
cdr3_nt: TGCGCCAGCAGCTTGGCAAGCGGGGCCTACAATGAGCAGTTCTTC

clone_size: -
cdr3_length: 14
j_call: TRBJ1-5
v_call: TRBV4-3
d_call: -
cdr3_aa: CASSQEARHQPQHF
cdr3_nt: TGCGCCAGCAGCCAAGAGGCTCGTCATCAGCCCCAGCATTTT

clone_size: -
cdr3_length: 14
j_call: TRBJ2-1
v_call: TRBV24-1
d_call: -
cdr3_aa: CATRDPGASNEQFF
cdr3_nt: TGTGCCACCAGAGACCCAGGGGCGTCCAATGAGCAGTTCTTC

clone_size: -
cdr3_length: 15
j_call: TRBJ2-7
v_call: TRBV18
d_call: TRBD1
cdr3_aa: CASSPPGDRGGEQYF
cdr3_nt: TGTGCCAGCTCACCACCGGGGGACAGGGGTGGAGAGCAGTACTTC

clone_size: -
cdr3_length: 19
j_call: TRBJ1-4
v_call: TRBV6-6
d_call: TRBD1
cdr3_aa: CASSSQTSGQVATNEKLFF
cdr3_nt: TGTGCCAGCAGCTCCCAAACATCGGGACAGGTTGCAACTAATGAAAAACTGTTTTTT

clone_size: -
cdr3_length: 15
j_call: TRBJ1-3
v_call: TRBV2
d_call: -
cdr3_aa: CASSQNVNSGNTIYF
cdr3_nt: TGTGCCAGCAGTCAGAATGTCAACTCTGGAAACACCATATATTTT

clone_size: few
cdr3_length: 12
j_call: TRBJ1-3
v_call: TRBV2
d_call: -
cdr3_aa: CASRGDGNTIYF
cdr3_nt: TGTGCCAGCAGGGGTGATGGAAACACCATATATTTT

clone_size: -
cdr3_length: 15
j_call: TRBJ2-7
v_call: TRBV4-3
d_call: -
cdr3_aa: CASSQDFLSYPEQYF
cdr3_nt: TGCGCCAGCAGCCAAGATTTCCTCAGTTACCCCGAGCAGTACTTC

clone_size: -
cdr3_length: 14
j_call: TRBJ2-1
v_call: TRBV7-2
d_call: TRBD2
cdr3_aa: CASSARLADNEQFF
cdr3_nt: TGTGCCAGCAGCGCCAGACTAGCGGACAATGAGCAGTTCTTC

clone_size: -
cdr3_length: 14
j_call: TRBJ2-5
v_call: TRBV4-1
d_call: -
cdr3_aa: CASSQDRTDETQYF
cdr3_nt: TGCGCCAGCAGCCAAGACAGAACCGATGAGACCCAGTACTTC

clone_size: once
cdr3_length: 19
j_call: TRBJ1-2
v_call: TRBV3-1/TRBV3-2
d_call: -
cdr3_aa: CASSYSTGNAVRANYGYTF
cdr3_nt: TGTGCCAGCAGCTATTCCACAGGGAATGCGGTTAGAGCTAACTATGGCTACACCTTC

clone_size: -
cdr3_length: 16
j_call: TRBJ2-7
v_call: TRBV6-2/TRBV6-3
d_call: TRBD1
cdr3_aa: CASSNPGTGFSYEQYF
cdr3_nt: TGTGCCAGCAGTAATCCGGGGACAGGCTTCTCCTACGAGCAGTACTTC

clone_size: -
cdr3_length: 17
j_call: TRBJ2-6
v_call: TRBV5-1
d_call: -
cdr3_aa: CASSPTSRGSGANVLTF
cdr3_nt: TGCGCCAGCAGCCCCACAAGCAGGGGATCTGGGGCCAACGTCCTGACTTTC

clone_size: -
cdr3_length: 14
j_call: TRBJ2-3
v_call: TRBV7-8
d_call: -
cdr3_aa: CASYTRDRTDTQYF
cdr3_nt: TGTGCCAGCTATACTAGGGATCGCACAGATACGCAGTATTTT

clone_size: -
cdr3_length: 15
j_call: TRBJ1-3
v_call: TRBV5-4
d_call: -
cdr3_aa: CASSRDGNSGNTIYF
cdr3_nt: TGTGCCAGCAGCAGGGACGGCAACTCTGGAAACACCATATATTTT

clone_size: -
cdr3_length: 16
j_call: TRBJ1-1
v_call: TRBV11-1
d_call: -
cdr3_aa: CASSFSAGNMNTEAFF
cdr3_nt: TGTGCCAGCAGCTTTAGCGCGGGTAACATGAACACTGAAGCTTTCTTT

clone_size: -
cdr3_length: 16
j_call: TRBJ2-1
v_call: TRBV19
d_call: TRBD2
cdr3_aa: CASRGWLAGEGSEQFF
cdr3_nt: TGTGCCAGTAGGGGATGGCTAGCGGGAGAGGGAAGTGAGCAGTTCTTC

clone_size: -
cdr3_length: 11
j_call: TRBJ2-2
v_call: TRBV11-3
d_call: -
cdr3_aa: CASSFNGELFF
cdr3_nt: TGTGCCAGCAGCTTTAACGGGGAGCTGTTTTTT

clone_size: -
cdr3_length: 12
j_call: TRBJ2-7
v_call: TRBV29-1
d_call: -
cdr3_aa: CSVAETPLEQYF
cdr3_nt: TGCAGCGTTGCCGAGACACCCCTCGAGCAGTACTTC